These T cell receptor beta chains were read from a single sample in a study of blood T cell repertoires in COVID-19. Assay used: immunoSEQ multiplex PCR; TCRdb lists only in-frame clones, some missing. The table includes about 300,000 clones, roughly 83% detected once. The specimen sequenced was peripheral blood. The source is a woman aged 45 to 65 with acute or convalescent COVID-19. Both conserved end residues are part of each CDR3. Fields, in order: CDR3 DNA, CDR3 protein, clone size, V gene, CDR3 length, J gene, D gene. D genes are given only for firm matches. Part of the rows lack a size; the others show once, few, many or a class for expanded clones.

cdr3_nt: TGTGCCAGCTCACCTGGACTAGCGGGACTCACTGAGCAGTTCTTC
cdr3_aa: CASSPGLAGLTEQFF
clone_size: -
v_call: TRBV18
cdr3_length: 15
j_call: TRBJ2-1
d_call: TRBD2

cdr3_nt: TGCGCCAGCAGCCAAGGGGTAGCGGGGAACACCGGGGAGCTGTTTTTT
cdr3_aa: CASSQGVAGNTGELFF
clone_size: -
v_call: TRBV4-3
cdr3_length: 16
j_call: TRBJ2-2
d_call: TRBD2

cdr3_nt: TGTGCCAGCAGTGAGGAACTAGCGGAATACAATGAGCAGTTCTTC
cdr3_aa: CASSEELAEYNEQFF
clone_size: -
v_call: TRBV6-4
cdr3_length: 15
j_call: TRBJ2-1
d_call: TRBD2

cdr3_nt: TGTGCCTGGAGTCCCCCTGCTAGCGTGGACGACGAGCAGTACTTC
cdr3_aa: CAWSPPASVDDEQYF
clone_size: -
v_call: TRBV30
cdr3_length: 15
j_call: TRBJ2-7
d_call: -

cdr3_nt: TGCGCCAGCAGCCAAAGGGAGGTCGAGACCCAGTACTTC
cdr3_aa: CASSQREVETQYF
clone_size: -
v_call: TRBV4-1
cdr3_length: 13
j_call: TRBJ2-5
d_call: -

cdr3_nt: TGTGCCAGCAGCTTAGGGGGGAGGGAGACCCAGTACTTC
cdr3_aa: CASSLGGRETQYF
clone_size: -
v_call: TRBV11-2
cdr3_length: 13
j_call: TRBJ2-5
d_call: -

cdr3_nt: TGTGCCACCAGCAGAGAGCTAGCGGGAGGCTCCTACGAGCAGTACTTC
cdr3_aa: CATSRELAGGSYEQYF
clone_size: -
v_call: TRBV15
cdr3_length: 16
j_call: TRBJ2-7
d_call: TRBD2

cdr3_nt: TGTGCCAGTAGTTCGGACAGGGCTAACACTGAAGCTTTCTTT
cdr3_aa: CASSSDRANTEAFF
clone_size: -
v_call: TRBV19
cdr3_length: 14
j_call: TRBJ1-1
d_call: TRBD1

cdr3_nt: TGTGCCAGCAGGAGACAGGGACGGTCGTGGACTGAAGCTTTCTTT
cdr3_aa: CASRRQGRSWTEAFF
clone_size: few
v_call: TRBV13
cdr3_length: 15
j_call: TRBJ1-1
d_call: TRBD1

cdr3_nt: TGTGCCAGCAGCCCACCTAGCGGGAGGGCAGAGACCCAGTACTTC
cdr3_aa: CASSPPSGRAETQYF
clone_size: -
v_call: TRBV7-2
cdr3_length: 15
j_call: TRBJ2-5
d_call: TRBD2

cdr3_nt: TGTGCCAGCAGTTTACAGGGGGCCCCGAACACTGAAGCTTTCTTT
cdr3_aa: CASSLQGAPNTEAFF
clone_size: -
v_call: TRBV28
cdr3_length: 15
j_call: TRBJ1-1
d_call: TRBD1

cdr3_nt: TGTGCCAGCAGTTGGGGCATGAACACTGAAGCTTTCTTT
cdr3_aa: CASSWGMNTEAFF
clone_size: -
v_call: TRBV6-2/TRBV6-3
cdr3_length: 13
j_call: TRBJ1-1
d_call: -

cdr3_nt: TGTGCCAGCAGTGTCCGGGACAACCCCTACGAGCAGTACTTC
cdr3_aa: CASSVRDNPYEQYF
clone_size: -
v_call: TRBV27
cdr3_length: 14
j_call: TRBJ2-7
d_call: -

cdr3_nt: TGTGCCAGCAGCGCGACGGGAGGATCCTACAATGAGCAGTTCTTC
cdr3_aa: CASSATGGSYNEQFF
clone_size: -
v_call: TRBV9
cdr3_length: 15
j_call: TRBJ2-1
d_call: TRBD2

cdr3_nt: TGTGCCAGTACCGGGGTCGCTGGAAACACCATATATTTT
cdr3_aa: CASTGVAGNTIYF
clone_size: once
v_call: TRBV19
cdr3_length: 13
j_call: TRBJ1-3
d_call: -

cdr3_nt: TGTGCCAGCAGCCAAAAGGTCCGGGGACAGCCCCAGCATTTT
cdr3_aa: CASSQKVRGQPQHF
clone_size: -
v_call: TRBV3-1/TRBV3-2
cdr3_length: 14
j_call: TRBJ1-5
d_call: -

cdr3_nt: TGTGCCAGCAGTTATCCCGGGGGAGAGCAGTACTTC
cdr3_aa: CASSYPGGEQYF
clone_size: -
v_call: TRBV27
cdr3_length: 12
j_call: TRBJ2-7
d_call: -

cdr3_nt: TGTGCCAGCAGCTTAGGCGGGAGAGGGAACACCGGGGAGCTGTTTTTT
cdr3_aa: CASSLGGRGNTGELFF
clone_size: -
v_call: TRBV11-2
cdr3_length: 16
j_call: TRBJ2-2
d_call: TRBD2